What follows are 19 T cell receptor beta chains derived from one specimen sequenced in a study of STAT3 mutations in large granular lymphocyte leukemia. Study-level points and caveats: Every T-cell large granular lymphocyte leukemia patient had at least one immunodominant TCR beta clonotype.

Their antigen targets remain unknown. Sequenced by immunoSEQ multiplex PCR; TCRdb stores in-frame clones only, minus some. Among approximately 31,000 clones listed, more than 75% were seen once. The sequenced sample was peripheral blood mononuclear cells. The receptors derive from a man aged 55-75 years with T-cell large granular lymphocyte leukemia. Some clones in this sample may be carry-over from other donors' samples.

The chain is built from TRBV19 and TRBJ1-1; the match to TRBD1 covers 7 bases. V gave up 4 bases and J gave up 4 bases; unmatched junction bases: 6. The CDR3 has 14 amino acids. Germline V lookup: CDR1 LNHDA, CDR2 SQIVND (reference sequence). CDR3 in amino acids: CASSTQGVPTEAFF. The CDR3 DNA reads as TGTGCCAGTAGTACGCAGGGGGTTCCCACTGAAGCTTTCTTT.

The chain is built from TRBV29-1 and TRBJ1-2; 9 bases are a match to TRBD1. The CDR3 has 13 amino acids. Germline trimming cut 6 bases from V and 4 bases from J; bases unmatched to any gene: 6. Germline values: CDR1 SQVTM, CDR2 ANQGSEA. The CDR3 DNA follows: TGCAGCGTGGGACAGGGCCTTAGCTATGGCTACACCTTC. It yields the protein CSVGQGLSYGYTF.

This chain uses TRBV5-4 with TRBJ2-3; D perhaps matches TRBD2 (5 bases). CDR3 length equals 16 residues. In germline, CDR1 is SGHNT, CDR2 YYREEE (reference sequence). Trimming stripped 1 base from V and 0 bases from J, with 12 bases between. CDR3 nucleotide sequence: TGTGCCAGCAGCTTGAAACTGGAGGCTAGCACAGATACGCAGTATTTT. The encoded protein is CASSLKLEASTDTQYF.

The chain links TRBV5-1 to TRBJ1-1; 11 bases fit TRBD1. Germline V gives CDR1 SGHRS, CDR2 YFSETQ. J was trimmed by 5 bases and V by 3 bases; bases with no gene match: 6. This CDR3 region has 15 residues. The CDR3 nucleotides read TGCGCCAGCAGCTGGGGGGACAGGGGGGAAACTGAAGCTTTCTTT. Protein sequence: CASSWGDRGETEAFF.

The chain has TRBV5-1 and TRBJ1-4, with TRBD1 as a possible D gene (5 bases). Trimming pared 4 bases from V and 6 bases from J, leaving 13 bases between. The germline V gene encodes CDR1 SGHRS and CDR2 YFSETQ. The CDR3 spans 14 residues. CDR3 amino acids: CASSKDSGDEKLFF. The CDR3 coding sequence is TGCGCCAGCAGCAAAGACTCGGGGGATGAAAAACTGTTTTTT.

V gene TRBV5-4 combines with J gene TRBJ1-3; 7 nucleotides align to TRBD1. V lost 6 bases and J lost 0; bases outside the gene matches: 9. The CDR3 runs 16 residues. Germline loops: CDR1 SGHNT, CDR2 YYREEE (reference sequence). The CDR3 coding sequence is TGTGCCAGCACCATGACAGGGAGAAACTCTGGAAACACCATATATTTT. Translation gives CASTMTGRNSGNTIYF. The full variable domain, in which reference TRBV5-4 and TRBJ1-3 provide the parts outside the CDR3, is ETGVTQSPTHLIKTRGQQVTLRCSSQSGHNTVSWYQQALGQGPQFIFQYYREEENGRGNFPPRFSGLQFPNYSSELNVNALELDDSALYLCASTMTGRNSGNTIYFGEGSWLTVV.

This clone was observed a few times. The chain joins TRBV19 to TRBJ2-7, with D hard to call. This CDR3 comprises 12 residues. V gave up 3 bases and J gave up 6 bases, with 9 bases separating them. CDR1 is LNHDA and CDR2 is SQIVND in the germline V gene (reference sequence). As DNA, the CDR3 is TGTGCCAGTAGTATGGCTACGGGCGAGCAGTACTTC. Protein sequence: CASSMATGEQYF. The entire variable domain, with the rest obtained from reference TRBV19 and TRBJ2-7, is as follows: DGGITQSPKYLFRKEGQNVTLSCEQNLNHDAMYWYRQDPGQGLRLIYYSQIVNDFQKGDIAEGYSVSREKKESFPLTVTSAQKNPTAFYLCASSMATGEQYFGPGTRLTVT.

The chain joins TRBV5-1 to TRBJ1-6, with a possible D match to TRBD1 (6 bases). The CDR3 sequence is 18 residues long. Germline V lookup: CDR1 SGHRS, CDR2 YFSETQ. Trimming removed 0 bases at V and 6 bases at J, with 19 bases between. The CDR3 DNA reads as TGCGCCAGCAGCTTGGACCTATTACAGGGTCGGAGTAATTCACCCCTCCACTTT. This encodes CASSLDLLQGRSNSPLHF.

This chain links TRBV6-5 with TRBJ1-4; maybe TRBD1 (5 bases). This CDR3 is 15 amino acids long. Trimming shortened V by 6 bases and J by 12 bases, and 23 bases separated the two germline ends. Germline lookup yields CDR1 MNHEY and CDR2 SVGAGI. CDR3 sequence: CASSPRVGGSRELFF. CDR3 in DNA: TGTGCCAGCAGCCCGAGGGTGGGGGGAAGTAGGGAACTGTTTTTT.

The rearrangement links TRBV13 to TRBJ2-1; D possibly corresponds to TRBD2 (7 bases). The germline V gene has CDR1 PRHDT and CDR2 FYEKMQ (reference sequence). This CDR3 contains 15 residues. V was trimmed by 5 bases and J by 8 bases, leaving 19 bases between them. The CDR3 region is CASSGALAEGDEQFF. In DNA, the CDR3 is TGTGCCAGCAGCGGCGCGCTAGCGGAGGGGGATGAGCAGTTCTTC.

This clone was recorded a few times. V is TRBV9 and J is TRBJ1-1; the D gene is possibly TRBD1 (5 bases). Germline V gives CDR1 SGDLS, CDR2 YYNGEE. V was trimmed by 4 bases and J by 5 bases, leaving 18 bases between them. The CDR3 sequence is 15 residues long. The CDR3 DNA sequence: TGTGCCAGCAGCCCTAGGGGAAGGGGAAAGACTGAAGCTTTCTTT. Protein product: CASSPRGRGKTEAFF.

This rearrangement joins TRBV6-6 to TRBJ2-1; a possible D gene is TRBD2 (5 bases). This CDR3 region has 14 residues. CDR1 and CDR2 (germline): MNHNY, SVGAGI (reference sequence). Trimming cost V 2 bases and J 8 bases, with 13 bases left between them. The CDR3 DNA reads as TGTGCCAGCAGTTACGCGGACTTACACGATGAGCAGTTCTTC. Its translation: CASSYADLHDEQFF.

In this sample, this clone turned up once. The chain recombines TRBV14 with TRBJ2-7; a weak D match, TRBD1 (5 bases). The CDR3 is 15 residues long. V lost 0 bases to trimming and J lost 4 bases, with 13 bases between them. Germline-derived CDR1 and CDR2 are SGHDN and FVKESK. For the CDR3, the DNA is TGTGCCAGCAGCCAAGATTTACAGGAGCGATACGAGCAGTACTTC. Translated: CASSQDLQERYEQYF. The complete variable domain, with remaining parts taken from reference TRBV14 and TRBJ2-7, reads EAGVTQFPSHSVIEKGQTVTLRCDPISGHDNLYWYRRVMGKEIKFLLHFVKESKQDESGMPNNRFLAERTGGTYSTLKVQPAELEDSGVYFCASSQDLQERYEQYFGPGTRLTVT.

This chain connects TRBV10-2 to TRBJ1-5, with TRBD1 matching 10 bases. Unmatched junction bases numbered 3, after V lost 5 bases and J lost 2 bases. Germline V gene sequence: CDR1 WSHSY, CDR2 SAAADI. The length of the CDR3 is 15 residues. This chain's CDR3 is CASSRQGAGNQPQHF. CDR3 DNA: TGCGCCAGCAGTAGACAGGGGGCCGGCAATCAGCCCCAGCATTTT.

This clone was seen a single time. This chain uses TRBV5-1 with TRBJ2-7; D unclear. Per germline, CDR1 SGHRS and CDR2 YFSETQ. Trimming stripped 0 bases from V and 3 bases from J, with 4 bases between. This CDR3 is built from 12 residues. The CDR3 nucleotides read TGCGCCAGCAGCTTGGACATCTACGAGCAGTACTTC. As protein: CASSLDIYEQYF.

V is TRBV10-2 and J is TRBJ2-5; 9 bases are a match to TRBD1. The trim removed 8 bases at V and 3 bases at J, leaving 1 base unmatched. The CDR3 spans 12 residues. Germline-derived CDR1 and CDR2 are WSHSY and SAAADI. This CDR3 reads CASGQGKETQYF. In DNA, the CDR3 is TGCGCCAGCGGACAGGGGAAAGAGACCCAGTACTTC.

This chain uses TRBV9 with TRBJ2-1; 8 positions match TRBD2. CDR3 length: 14 amino acids. V shed 4 bases and J 7 bases; nucleotides not matched to a gene: 7. CDR1 and CDR2 (germline): SGDLS, YYNGEE. CDR3 loop: CASSPGRESNEQFF. The CDR3 DNA sequence: TGTGCCAGCAGCCCCGGGAGGGAAAGTAATGAGCAGTTCTTC.

The chain uses TRBV9 and TRBJ2-1, with D perhaps matching TRBD1 or TRBD2 (5 bases each). Germline loops: CDR1 SGDLS, CDR2 YYNGEE. V gave up 0 bases and J gave up 0 bases, with 10 bases separating them. The CDR3 length is 16 residues. CDR3 in amino acids: CASSVEGTGSYNEQFF. CDR3 in DNA: TGTGCCAGCAGCGTAGAAGGGACGGGCTCCTACAATGAGCAGTTCTTC.

This clone has a single count. The V and J genes are TRBV27 and TRBJ2-1; 11 nucleotides agree with TRBD2. In germline, CDR1 is MNHEY, CDR2 SMNVEV (reference sequence). The CDR3 covers 13 residues. V was pared by 3 bases and J by 10 bases, with 2 bases of the junction left unmatched. CDR3 sequence reads: CASSFRLAGEQFF. Here the CDR3 DNA reads TGTGCCAGCAGTTTTCGACTAGCGGGAGAGCAGTTCTTC.